Listed here are 26 T cell receptor beta chains from one sample, sequenced in a study of graft-versus-host responses after intestinal transplantation. No antigen is known for these receptors. The table came from immunoSEQ multiplex PCR; TCRdb's copy has only in-frame clones and leaves some out. The sample lists just under 65,000 clones, 90% occurring once. The source was unstimulated CD8+ T cells sorted from spleen or lymph node cells, collected before transplant. The source of these receptors is a human donor who was the organ donor for an intestinal transplant.

The chain couples TRBV4-3 to TRBJ2-4; 8 positions match TRBD1. Looked up from germline, CDR1 is LGHNA and CDR2 is YSLEER. The CDR3 runs to 18 residues. Trimming at V came to 1 base and at J to 5 bases, leaving 13 bases not matched to a gene. CDR3 protein: CASSQGAVTGAPENIQYF. The CDR3 DNA is TGCGCCAGCAGCCAAGGAGCAGTGACAGGGGCCCCGGAAAACATTCAGTACTTC.

V and J are TRBV28 and TRBJ1-3; D call uncertain. The length of the CDR3 is 16 residues. In germline, CDR1 is MDHEN, CDR2 SYDVKM. V was pared by 5 bases and J by 0 bases, with 14 bases between. The CDR3 DNA sequence: TGTGCCAGCAGTCCTCCACGGTATTTCTCTGGAAACACCATATATTTT. It codes for CASSPPRYFSGNTIYF.

Only one count was recorded for this clone. CDR3 sequence reads: CAWSVLPAGTGELFF. The CDR3 region has the DNA TGTGCCTGGAGTGTACTCCCGGCGGGCACCGGGGAGCTGTTTTTT. This chain connects TRBV30 to TRBJ2-2; maybe TRBD2 (5 bases). The germline V gene encodes CDR1 GTSNPN and CDR2 SVGIG (reference sequence). The CDR3 covers 15 residues. Trimming took 0 bases from V and 4 from J, leaving 12 bases between them.

This rearrangement joins TRBV6-1 to TRBJ2-7, with 7 bases lining up with TRBD1. The V gene end was trimmed by 2 bases and the J gene end by 3 bases; junction bases not matched to a gene: 7. Germline V lookup: CDR1 MNHNS, CDR2 SASEGT. The CDR3 extends over 15 amino acids. CDR3 in amino acids: CASSEMGQSLYEQYF. The CDR3 nucleotides are TGTGCCAGCAGTGAAATGGGACAGTCCCTCTACGAGCAGTACTTC.

The V call is TRBV5-6, the J call TRBJ2-7, with 7 bases that match TRBD1. The CDR3 runs 15 residues. Trimming took 3 bases from V and 2 from J; bases not matched to a gene: 8. Germline CDR1 and CDR2: SGHDT and YYEEEE. CDR3 DNA sequence: TGTGCCAGCAGCTCAGACAGGGCTCAAACCTACGAGCAGTACTTC. Translating it yields CASSSDRAQTYEQYF.

V usage is TRBV11-2 and J usage is TRBJ2-1; 7 positions match TRBD2. J gave up 2 bases and V 4 bases, and 5 bases lay outside the gene matches. The length of the CDR3 is 15 residues. Germline loops: CDR1 SGHAT, CDR2 FQNNGV. The CDR3: CASSSGLVAYNEQFF. DNA of the CDR3: TGTGCCAGCAGCTCAGGACTAGTAGCCTACAATGAGCAGTTCTTC.

This chain joins TRBV4-3 and TRBJ1-5, with a possible D match to TRBD1 (6 bases). Per germline, CDR1 LGHNA and CDR2 YSLEER. Trimming took 4 bases from V and 7 from J, leaving 14 bases between them. This CDR3 spans 14 amino acids. CDR3 in amino acids: CASSPQGQGQPQHF. The CDR3 nucleotides read TGCGCCAGCAGCCCACAGGGTCAAGGGCAGCCCCAGCATTTT.

V usage is TRBV6-5 and J usage is TRBJ2-2; no clear D. Trimming took 5 bases from V and 5 from J, leaving 9 bases between them. The CDR3 totals 13 residues. Germline assignment: CDR1 MNHEY and CDR2 SVGAGI. The CDR3 sequence is CASSASSTGELFF. The CDR3 region has the DNA TGTGCCAGCAGTGCGTCGAGTACCGGGGAGCTGTTTTTT.

The chain recombines TRBV13 with TRBJ2-2, with 7 bases that match TRBD2. The CDR3 length is 16 residues. The germline V gene encodes CDR1 PRHDT and CDR2 FYEKMQ (reference sequence). Unmatched junction bases numbered 13, after V lost 7 bases and J lost 5 bases. Here the CDR3 reads CASTYWGTKSTGELFF. CDR3 coding DNA: TGTGCCAGCACCTACTGGGGGACTAAATCGACCGGGGAGCTGTTTTTT. Full variable domain (missing parts from reference TRBV13 and TRBJ2-2): AAGVIQSPRHLIKEKRETATLKCYPIPRHDTVYWYQQGPGQDPQFLISFYEKMQSDKGSIPDRFSAQQFSDYHSELNMSSLELGDSALYFCASTYWGTKSTGELFFGEGSRLTVL.

The chain has TRBV6-5 and TRBJ2-7, with TRBD1 identical over 8 bases. CDR3 length: 15 amino acids. The trim removed 5 bases at V and 2 bases at J, leaving 8 bases unmatched. Germline loops: CDR1 MNHEY, CDR2 SVGAGI. The CDR3 reads CASSVTGTGAYEQYF. The CDR3 coding sequence is TGTGCCAGCAGTGTGACCGGGACAGGAGCCTACGAGCAGTACTTC.

This chain uses TRBV4-1 with TRBJ2-1; 14 bases agree with TRBD2. Germline V gene lookup returns CDR1 MGHRA and CDR2 YSYEKL. This CDR3 contains 15 residues. Trimming cost V 4 bases and J 9 bases; bases outside gene matches: 5. The CDR3 loop is CASSPGLAGVAEQFF. The CDR3 nucleotides are TGCGCCAGCAGCCCGGGACTAGCGGGAGTGGCTGAGCAGTTCTTC.

This clone was counted once. The J gene is TRBJ2-5, the V gene TRBV6-6; 8 bases agree with TRBD2. After removal of 0 bases from V and 5 bases from J, the junction contained 8 bases not matched to a gene. Germline lookup yields CDR1 MNHNY and CDR2 SVGAGI (reference sequence). CDR3 length equals 16 residues. This CDR3 is CASSYSAGLVSETQYF. For the CDR3, the DNA is TGTGCCAGCAGTTACTCGGCGGGACTAGTCTCTGAGACCCAGTACTTC.

The chain carries TRBV15 and TRBJ1-5; tentative D call: TRBD1 (5 bases). CDR1 and CDR2 from the germline V gene are LNHNV and YYDKDF (reference sequence). Trimming cost V 8 bases and J 5 bases, with 16 bases left between them. This CDR3 has 14 amino acids. The CDR3 protein is CATQINGGDQPQHF. Written as DNA, the CDR3 is TGTGCCACCCAAATCAACGGGGGTGATCAGCCCCAGCATTTT.

V is TRBV7-3 and J is TRBJ1-1, with TRBD1 as a possible D gene (6 bases). There are 13 residues in the CDR3. Germline CDR1 reads SGHTA; CDR2 reads FQGTGA. V lost 5 bases to trimming and J lost 10 bases, with 17 bases between them. CDR3 residues: CASSPDSSRGAFF. In DNA, the CDR3 is TGTGCCAGCAGCCCGGACTCATCCAGGGGAGCTTTCTTT.

The chain carries TRBV28 and TRBJ2-1, with 8 bases aligning to TRBD2. V lost 6 bases and J lost 9; bases outside the gene matches: 13. CDR3 length: 15 residues. CDR1 and CDR2 from the germline V gene are MDHEN and SYDVKM. CDR3 sequence: CASSPPGRAEGEQFF. The CDR3 DNA is TGTGCCAGCAGCCCTCCCGGGAGGGCCGAGGGTGAGCAGTTCTTC.

The chain employs TRBV2 and TRBJ2-7, with 7 positions matching TRBD1. V lost 6 bases to trimming and J lost 0 bases; unmatched junction nucleotides: 11. In germline, CDR1 is SNHLY, CDR2 FYNNEI. There are 16 residues in the CDR3. CDR3 protein: CASSGDSENSSYEQYF. The CDR3 DNA sequence: TGTGCCAGCAGCGGGGACAGCGAGAATAGCTCCTACGAGCAGTACTTC.

The CDR3 sequence: CASSPHSWTGGSNTGELFF. The CDR3, as DNA: TGTGCCAGCAGCCCCCATTCTTGGACGGGAGGCTCGAACACCGGGGAGCTGTTTTTT. The chain employs TRBV7-9 and TRBJ2-2; the match to TRBD2 covers 7 bases. This CDR3 comprises 19 residues. V gave up 5 bases and J gave up 0 bases; unmatched junction bases: 15. Germline loops: CDR1 SEHNR, CDR2 FQNEAQ (reference sequence).

This chain connects TRBV7-9 to TRBJ1-2; 8 positions agree with TRBD1. The CDR3 sequence is 18 residues long. V gave up 2 bases and J gave up 4 bases; unmatched junction bases: 15. Germline CDR1 is SEHNR and CDR2 is FQNEAQ (reference sequence). The CDR3 sequence is CASSLLDSAGGTRYGYTF. Here the CDR3 DNA reads TGTGCCAGCAGCTTACTAGATTCCGCAGGGGGCACTCGCTATGGCTACACCTTC.

V is TRBV9 and J is TRBJ2-7, with 8 bases that match TRBD2. The CDR3 extends over 16 amino acids. Losses at the gene ends were 4 bases for V and 3 bases for J; bases not matched to a gene: 12. Germline lookup yields CDR1 SGDLS and CDR2 YYNGEE. Here the CDR3 reads CASSPSGGVLFYEQYF. CDR3 bases: TGTGCCAGCAGCCCCTCGGGAGGGGTCCTTTTCTACGAGCAGTACTTC.

V is TRBV1 and J is TRBJ1-5. TRBV1 counts as a pseudogene. The CDR3 is 16 residues long. CDR3 bases: TGCACCAGCAGCCAATCATTACGGGTTGGCAATCAGCCCCAGCATTTT. Translation: CTSSQSLRVGNQPQHF.

This clone was observed a handful of times. The chain recombines TRBV2 with TRBJ1-2, with 9 positions matching TRBD1. Per germline, CDR1 SNHLY and CDR2 FYNNEI. V shed 2 bases, J shed 4 bases, and the junction held 5 bases outside the gene matches. The length of the CDR3 is 15 residues. Here the CDR3 reads CASSETGGLVYGYTF. As DNA, the CDR3 is TGTGCCAGCAGTGAAACAGGGGGCCTCGTCTATGGCTACACCTTC.

This clone appeared a few times. The chain links TRBV25-1 to TRBJ1-1; 9 bases match TRBD1. Germline V gives CDR1 MGHDK, CDR2 SYGVNS. V shed 9 bases and J 4 bases; nucleotides not matched to a gene: 6. CDR3 length equals 13 residues. For the CDR3, the DNA is TGTGCCAGGAGAATGACAGGGGGCACTGAAGCTTTCTTT. This codes for CARRMTGGTEAFF.

The V gene is TRBV5-8, the J gene TRBJ2-5; D unresolved. CDR1 is SGHTS and CDR2 is YDEGEE in the germline V gene. CDR3 length: 12 residues. The V end was cut by 0 bases, the J end by 7 bases, with 7 bases between. The CDR3 DNA follows: TGTGCCAGCAGCTTGGGCTTCGGGACCCAGTACTTC. As protein: CASSLGFGTQYF.

This clone was observed a few times. This sequence joins TRBV5-6 and TRBJ2-7; 9 bases are a match to TRBD1. Germline V gene lookup returns CDR1 SGHDT and CDR2 YYEEEE. The CDR3 length is 14 residues. V dropped 4 bases and J dropped 3; count of bases not matched to a gene: 5. CDR3 in amino acids: CASSPPDRGYEQYF. The CDR3 coding sequence is TGTGCCAGCAGCCCCCCGGACAGGGGCTACGAGCAGTACTTC. The full variable domain, with the rest looked up from reference TRBV5-6 and TRBJ2-7, is DAGVTQSPTHLIKTRGQQVTLRCSPKSGHDTVSWYQQALGQGPQFIFQYYEEEERQRGNFPDRFSGHQFPNYSSELNVNALLLGDSALYLCASSPPDRGYEQYFGPGTRLTVT.

The CDR3 region is CASSELGAGGYNEQFF. The CDR3 DNA follows: TGTGCCAGCAGTGAACTAGGGGCAGGTGGCTACAATGAGCAGTTCTTC. The chain carries TRBV2 and TRBJ2-1; possibly TRBD1 for D (5 bases). Trimming cost V 2 bases and J 3 bases, with 14 bases left between them. The germline V gene has CDR1 SNHLY and CDR2 FYNNEI. This CDR3 is built from 16 residues.

This sequence joins TRBV2 and TRBJ1-1; D perhaps matches TRBD1 (6 bases). The germline V and J ends were trimmed by 6 bases and 1 base, with 12 bases remaining between them. Germline-derived CDR1 and CDR2 are SNHLY and FYNNEI. This CDR3 spans 14 amino acids. The chain's CDR3 is CASRPGQTNTEAFF. The CDR3 DNA is TGTGCCAGCAGACCAGGACAGACGAACACTGAAGCTTTCTTT.